The sequence of this T cell receptor beta chain was determined in a study of chemoradiotherapy in HPV16-positive cancers (dated by TCRdb to the early 2020s). Regarding the study in general: Functional T-cell assays on cells from a couple of HPV16-positive patients defined candidate HPV-specific T-cell clones and common TCR motifs. The study asked whether T-cell immunity to the HPV oncoproteins E6 and E7 changes during chemoradiotherapy and whether this immunity affects survival. The candidate HPV-specific TCRs and motifs were then tracked in TCR repertoires from 80 to 95 patients with HPV-related cancers. The investigation overall reported the following: Only two HPV16-positive patients were used to derive the functional definition of HPV-specific T cells, and the survival association was reported for HPV16-positive patients. Expansion of candidate HPV-specific clones and E7-related TCR motifs was observed in the tumor microenvironment during treatment, whereas no such expansion was observed for non-HPV-specific T cells. Improved recurrence-free survival in HPV16-positive patients was associated with expansion of HPV-responsive T cells during chemoradiotherapy.

Libraries were made using the immunoSEQ multiplex PCR assay. Here the immuneACCESS table is served through TCRdb, limited to in-frame sequences with V and J called. Missing clones are a known gap in these copies; in checked studies unresolved V genes cover under half, and the rest lacks a known reason. The sample yields tens of thousands of clones; over 75% were counted once. The top ten constitute roughly 4.3% of the sample. As to this clone: No cognate antigen has been identified for it. Base qualities are not recorded, but no much larger clone differs from it by a single base.

V is trimmed back by 0 bases and J by 6 bases, and the junction contains 9 bases that no gene match accounts for. The CDR3 starts with the cysteine, ends with the phenylalanine, and has 17 residues. Only the CDR3 portion is preserved as DNA: 51 bases, with reading frame beginning at the first base. Reading the germline V gene gives CDR1 KGHSH and CDR2 LQKENI. Repertoires were sampled multiple times during chemoradiotherapy, which allowed clonal expansion in the tumor microenvironment to be followed. Rearrangement joined TRBV18 to TRBJ2-4, with 9 bases matching TRBD1. This TCR was sampled from a human donor with HPV-associated anogenital cancer. The input for sequencing was blood, taken from a patient who underwent chemoradiotherapy. The DNA reads as follows: TGTGCCAGCTCACCACCGAATTTGGGACAGGGAGGAAACATTCAGTACTTC. Its protein is CASSPPNLGQGGNIQYF.